The entry below gives a single T cell receptor beta chain sequence along with its context. As yet, its antigen is unknown. The PCR was carried out with 60 Vbeta primers and 13 Jbeta primers. Generated by immunoSEQ multiplex PCR, the TCRdb table keeps only in-frame clones and is missing some. The repertoire holds 100,000 to 150,000 clones, with roughly 78% as singletons. These data are taken from a study of cytomegalovirus exposure and HLA in healthy donors. The overall study: Some 200 million T cells yielded fewer than 120 million unique TCR beta sequences in earlier analysis. Overall study results and limits: Highest at DRB1 and lowest at HLA-C, TCR association rates differed among HLA loci in a later analysis. The study labeled 164 TCR beta chains cytomegalovirus-associated.

In germline, CDR1 is LNHNV, CDR2 YYDKDF (reference sequence). The V end was cut by 1 base, the J end by 7 bases, with 14 bases between. The CDR3 extends over 16 amino acids. The sequenced sample consisted of PBMCs. The rearrangement joins TRBV15 to TRBJ1-6, with TRBD1 as a possible D gene (5 bases). This receptor was obtained from a man aged 25 to 45 in good health and CMV-seropositive. The CDR3 spells CATSRVTGHGNSPLHF. DNA of the CDR3: TGTGCCACCAGCAGAGTTACAGGACACGGGAATTCACCCCTCCACTTT.